This T cell receptor beta chain was captured by sequencing in a study of T cells in Graves' hyperthyroidism and ophthalmopathy. The study, taken as a whole, reports: Ophthalmopathy got predicted by the model a median 6.5 months before its onset. Most clonotypes expanded in thyroid above 0.001 were likewise present in blood.

This clonotype was seen repeatedly, ten times or more. The antigen remains unidentified. RNA transcripts served as the template for amplifying TCR beta CDR3 regions. HTBI primers were the set used in a first-round RT-PCR of the TCR CDR3. TCRdb reanalysed the multiplex PCR reads using MiXCR and keeps one entry per CDR3 protein. The sample lists approximately 300,000 distinct CDR3 sequences, 15% to 20% seen once, with around 61% in the top ten. A NOSPECS grade of at least 4, a Clinical Activity Score of at least 3 and duration under 3 months were recorded in ophthalmopathy patients. Fresh peripheral blood, 10 ml, yielded the PBMCs. This CDR3 region has 14 residues. Germline lookup yields CDR1 SGHTA and CDR2 FQGNSA. Trimming left V 1 base short and J 3 bases short, with 6 bases between.

The specimen was blood. The chain has TRBV7-2 and TRBJ2-2, with unresolved D. This sequence originates from a woman aged 55 to 70 with Graves' ophthalmopathy. CDR3 sequence reads: CASSLERYTGELFF. CDR3 nucleotide sequence: TGTGCCAGCAGCTTAGAACGGTACACCGGGGAGCTGTTTTTT.